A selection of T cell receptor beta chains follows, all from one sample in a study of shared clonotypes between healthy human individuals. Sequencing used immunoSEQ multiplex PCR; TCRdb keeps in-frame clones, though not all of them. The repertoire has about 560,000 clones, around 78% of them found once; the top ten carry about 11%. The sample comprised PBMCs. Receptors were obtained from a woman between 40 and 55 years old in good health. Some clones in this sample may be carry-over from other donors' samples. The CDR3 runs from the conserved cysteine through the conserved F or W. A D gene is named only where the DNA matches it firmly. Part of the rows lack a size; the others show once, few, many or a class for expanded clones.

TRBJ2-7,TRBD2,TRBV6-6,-,TGTGCCAGCAGTTACTCGGGACTATCCTACGAGCAGTACTTC,CASSYSGLSYEQYF
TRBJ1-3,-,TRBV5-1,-,TGCGCCAGCAGTCCGGCAGGAAACTCTGGAAACACCATATATTTT,CASSPAGNSGNTIYF
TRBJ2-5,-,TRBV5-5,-,TGTGCCAGCAGTTGGCCTTCGGGCAGGAGCCACCTTCCTAAAGAGACCCAGTACTTC,CASSWPSGRSHLPKETQYF
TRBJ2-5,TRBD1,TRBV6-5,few,TGTGCCAGCAGTGACACAGGGGGCCCTGAGACCCAGTACTTC,CASSDTGGPETQYF
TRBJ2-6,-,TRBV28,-,TGTGCCAGCCGGGACACATTCTCTGGGGCCAACGTCCTGACTTTC,CASRDTFSGANVLTF
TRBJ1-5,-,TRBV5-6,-,TGTGCCAGCAGCTTCGGGCCCCTGACAACTAGCAATCAGCCCCAGCATTTT,CASSFGPLTTSNQPQHF
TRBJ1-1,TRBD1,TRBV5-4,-,TGTGCCAGCAGCCAAATTGACAGGGGCACTGAAGCTTTCTTT,CASSQIDRGTEAFF
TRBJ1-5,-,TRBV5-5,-,TGTGCCAGCAGCCTCACCGCGGACAGCAATCAGCCCCAGCATTTT,CASSLTADSNQPQHF
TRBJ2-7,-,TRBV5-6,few,TGTGCCAGCAGCCGGTACAGGTTAAGGTCCTACGAGCAGTACTTC,CASSRYRLRSYEQYF
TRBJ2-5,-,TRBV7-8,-,TGTGCCAGCAGCCGGGGGGCCAGGGAAGAGACCCAGTACTTC,CASSRGAREETQYF
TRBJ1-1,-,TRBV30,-,TGTGCCTGGACCAGACCTGGGGCCCGGGACACTGAAGCTTTCTTT,CAWTRPGARDTEAFF
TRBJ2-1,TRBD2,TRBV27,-,TGTGCCAGCAGTTTCAGCGGGAGGAGTTACAATGAGCAGTTCTTC,CASSFSGRSYNEQFF
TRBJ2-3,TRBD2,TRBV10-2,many,TGCGCCAGCAGCAAAACTAGCGGGAGGGAAGTAATTCGAGATACGCAGTATTTT,CASSKTSGREVIRDTQYF
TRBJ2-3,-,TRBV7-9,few,TGTGCCAGCAGAGCCAGCTCGAGCACAGATACGCAGTATTTT,CASRASSSTDTQYF
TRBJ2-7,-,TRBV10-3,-,TGTGCCATCAGTGAGCAAGCAGGCGAGCAGTACTTC,CAISEQAGEQYF
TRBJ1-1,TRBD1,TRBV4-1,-,TGCGCCAGCAGCCAGCAGGGGGCGAGCACTGAAGCTTTCTTT,CASSQQGASTEAFF
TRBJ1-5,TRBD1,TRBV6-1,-,TGTGCCAGCATGGAGATAGGGGGCTCGAGTCAGCCCCAGCATTTT,CASMEIGGSSQPQHF
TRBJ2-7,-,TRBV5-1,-,TGCGCCAGCAGCTTGGCCTTTCAGGGGTCTTCCTCCGAGCAGTACTTC,CASSLAFQGSSSEQYF
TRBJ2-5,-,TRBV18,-,TGTGCCAGCTCACCAGGTCTACAAGAGACCCAGTACTTC,CASSPGLQETQYF
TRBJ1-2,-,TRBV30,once,TGTGCCTGGAGGCACGACTCCCGGGGATTTCCTGGCTACACCTTC,CAWRHDSRGFPGYTF
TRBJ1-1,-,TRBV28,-,TGTGCCAGCAGTTTATTGGACAGCGAAGCTTTCTTT,CASSLLDSEAFF
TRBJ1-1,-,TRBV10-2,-,TGCGCCAGCAACACAGGGACGACTGAAGCTTTCTTT,CASNTGTTEAFF
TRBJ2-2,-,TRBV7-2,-,TGTGCCAGCAGCTTAACCGCGAAGGGGGAGCTGTTTTTT,CASSLTAKGELFF
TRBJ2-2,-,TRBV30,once,TGTGCCTGGAGTCCCTCTATGGGCGGGGAGCTGTTTTTT,CAWSPSMGGELFF
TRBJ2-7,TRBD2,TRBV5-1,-,TGCGCCAGCAGCTTGCCTAGCGGGAGTTACGAGCAGTACTTC,CASSLPSGSYEQYF
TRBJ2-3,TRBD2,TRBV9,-,TGTGCCAGCAGCGTAGGTCGCGGGAGGGGGGCAGATACGCAGTATTTT,CASSVGRGRGADTQYF
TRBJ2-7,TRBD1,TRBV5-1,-,TGCGCCAGCAGCAAAACAGGGGGACCGGGCGAGCAGTACTTC,CASSKTGGPGEQYF
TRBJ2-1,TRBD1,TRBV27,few,TGTGCCAGCAGTTTCCCCGGGACAGGGCGAAATGAGCAGTTCTTC,CASSFPGTGRNEQFF
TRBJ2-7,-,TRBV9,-,TGTGCCAGCAGCGTAGGTGTTAGCAGCGACGAGCAGTACTTC,CASSVGVSSDEQYF
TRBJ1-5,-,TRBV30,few,TGTGCCTGGAGTGTCGGCAACAATCAGCCCCAGCATTTT,CAWSVGNNQPQHF
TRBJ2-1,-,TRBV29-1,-,TGCAGCGTTGCAGGGTTGGAGAAGTACAATGAGCAGTTCTTC,CSVAGLEKYNEQFF
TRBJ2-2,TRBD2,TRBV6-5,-,TGTGCCAGCAGTTACCTGTCTAGCGGGAGTTCCGGGGAGCTGTTTTTT,CASSYLSSGSSGELFF
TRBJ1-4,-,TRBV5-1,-,TGCGCCAGCAGCTTGGTCGGAAGGGGGATCGAAAAACTGTTTTTT,CASSLVGRGIEKLFF
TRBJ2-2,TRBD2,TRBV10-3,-,TGTGCCATCAGTGTTACTAGCGGGAGGACGAGTACCGGGGAGCTGTTTTTT,CAISVTSGRTSTGELFF
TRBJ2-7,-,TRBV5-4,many,TGTGCCAGCAGCTTGGGGACAGACACCTACGAGCAGTACTTC,CASSLGTDTYEQYF
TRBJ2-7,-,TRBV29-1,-,TGCAGCGTTATCACAGGGATGGGGGAGCAGTACTTC,CSVITGMGEQYF
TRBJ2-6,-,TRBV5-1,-,TGCGCCAGCAGCTTGGCCATTCTGACAGGCCGGGATCCCGCCTCTGGGGCCAACGTCCTGACTTTC,CASSLAILTGRDPASGANVLTF
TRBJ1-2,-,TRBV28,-,TGTGCCAGCAGTTTATTCGGAGCACAGGGTTCTGGCTACACCTTC,CASSLFGAQGSGYTF
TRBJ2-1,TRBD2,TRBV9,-,TGTGCCAGCAGCCCTAGCGGGAGTTCTTACAATGAGCAGTTCTTC,CASSPSGSSYNEQFF
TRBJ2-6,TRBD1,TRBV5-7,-,TGTGCCAGCAGCTTGGCCGACAGGGGTTGGGTCTCTGGGGCCAACGTCCTGACTTTC,CASSLADRGWVSGANVLTF
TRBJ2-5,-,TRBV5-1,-,TGCGCCAGCAGCCGACATGGGACTCCCGGAGGGGAGACCCAGTACTTC,CASSRHGTPGGETQYF
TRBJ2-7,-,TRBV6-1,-,TGTGCCAGCAGTGGGATTAACAGGGCCTTCTACGAGCAGTACTTC,CASSGINRAFYEQYF
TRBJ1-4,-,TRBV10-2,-,TGCGCCAGCAGTGACCCTATTAATGAAAAACTGTTTTTT,CASSDPINEKLFF